The 19 T cell receptor beta chains given below trace back to one sample, sequenced in a study of cytomegalovirus exposure and HLA in healthy donors. Both 60 Vbeta primers and 13 Jbeta primers went into the PCR. Assay used: immunoSEQ multiplex PCR; TCRdb lists only in-frame clones, some missing. Of roughly 150,000 clones detected, 70% to 90% appear once; the ten largest clones hold 2.5% to 3%. Sequenced sample: PBMCs. These receptor sequences come from a man aged 25-45 years in good health and CMV-seropositive.

V and J are TRBV4-1 and TRBJ1-2; 11 bases line up with TRBD1. The germline CDR1 and CDR2 sequences are MGHRA and YSYEKL. The V segment lost 1 base and the J segment 5 bases; nucleotides outside the gene matches: 9. The CDR3 covers 17 residues. This CDR3 is CASSQAGTGGVGYGYTF. The CDR3 DNA follows: TGCGCCAGCAGCCAAGCCGGGACAGGGGGGGTCGGATATGGCTACACCTTC.

V usage is TRBV6-4 and J usage is TRBJ1-2; the match to TRBD1 covers 9 bases. CDR3 length: 14 residues. The germline V gene has CDR1 MRHNA and CDR2 SNTAGT. Trimming removed 5 bases from V and 4 bases from J; junction bases left unmatched: 5. The CDR3 here is CASSRTGVGYGYTF. In nucleotides, the CDR3 is TGTGCCAGCAGTCGGACAGGGGTCGGCTATGGCTACACCTTC.

The chain uses TRBV30 and TRBJ1-2; a weak D match, TRBD1 (6 bases). CDR3 length: 13 amino acids. V gave up 5 bases and J gave up 2 bases, with 12 bases separating them. Germline CDR1 and CDR2: GTSNPN and SVGIG (reference sequence). CDR3 DNA sequence: TGTGCCTGGGCTCAGGGGTTCAACTATGGCTACACCTTC. Its protein product is CAWAQGFNYGYTF.

V and J are TRBV12-5 and TRBJ2-5; D is uncertain. Germline values: CDR1 LGHNT, CDR2 FRNRAP. The length of the CDR3 is 13 residues. The V end lost 6 bases, the J end lost 9 bases, and 17 bases lay between the germline ends. The CDR3 protein is CASGFPRHGAQYF. The CDR3 coding sequence is TGTGCTAGTGGGTTCCCGCGCCATGGAGCCCAGTACTTC.

V is TRBV19 and J is TRBJ2-7; TRBD2 is a possible D gene (5 bases). V was clipped by 6 bases and J by 2 bases, with 11 bases between them. Germline V gene lookup returns CDR1 LNHDA and CDR2 SQIVND (reference sequence). CDR3 length: 13 amino acids. CDR3 DNA: TGTGCCAGTAGACCCCCGGGAACCTACGAGCAGTACTTC. Protein: CASRPPGTYEQYF.

V is TRBV7-6 and J is TRBJ2-2; a possible D gene is TRBD1 (5 bases). The V and J ends lost 5 bases and 6 bases respectively, with 16 bases between them. Per germline, CDR1 SGHVS and CDR2 FNYEAQ. The CDR3 length is 15 residues. CDR3 sequence reads: CASSRGASGAGELFF. In DNA, the CDR3 is TGTGCCAGCAGCCGTGGGGCCAGTGGGGCCGGGGAGCTGTTTTTT.

V gene TRBV10-2 combines with J gene TRBJ2-7; tentative D call: TRBD1 (5 bases). CDR3 length: 13 residues. Trimming stripped 5 bases from V and 6 bases from J, with 14 bases between. Looked up from germline, CDR1 is WSHSY and CDR2 is SAAADI. The CDR3 nucleotides read TGCGCCAGCAGTAGTCCGAGTGGGGCCGAGCAGTACGTC. This gives the protein CASSSPSGAEQYV.

This clone was counted once. The chain recombines TRBV27 with TRBJ1-4, with a weak D call TRBD1 (6 bases). The CDR3 runs 15 residues. Trimming cost V 6 bases and J 7 bases, with 18 bases left between them. In germline, CDR1 is MNHEY, CDR2 SMNVEV (reference sequence). The CDR3 DNA reads as TGTGCCAGCAGGTTTCGAGGGGGTAGCGTTGAAAAACTGTTTTTT. Translation: CASRFRGGSVEKLFF.

The rearrangement uses TRBV7-5 and TRBJ2-7; the table's TRBD2 call for D was not verified on the DNA. TRBV7-5 is an annotated pseudogene. The CDR3 has 13 residues. CDR3: CARRLSSWYEQYF. The CDR3 DNA follows: TGTGCCAGAAGGCTTTCTAGCTGGTACGAGCAGTACTTC.

This clone showed up just once. The CDR3 sequence: CASSWGLARTSYEQYF. The CDR3 coding sequence is TGCGCCAGCAGCTGGGGACTAGCCCGAACCTCCTACGAGCAGTACTTC. The gene calls are TRBV5-1 and TRBJ2-7, with 9 positions matching TRBD2. The CDR3 is 16 amino acids. Losses at the gene ends were 3 bases for V and 0 bases for J; bases not matched to a gene: 7. Germline CDR1 reads SGHRS; CDR2 reads YFSETQ. The whole variable domain, remainder taken from reference TRBV5-1 and TRBJ2-7, is KAGVTQTPRYLIKTRGQQVTLSCSPISGHRSVSWYQQTPGQGLQFLFEYFSETQRNKGNFPGRFSGRQFSNSRSEMNVSTLELGDSALYLCASSWGLARTSYEQYFGPGTRLTVT.

J is TRBJ2-5 and V is TRBV5-4, with 7 bases lining up with TRBD1. Germline V gene lookup returns CDR1 SGHNT and CDR2 YYREEE (reference sequence). This CDR3 has 13 residues. V lost 2 bases and J lost 3; bases outside the gene matches: 1. The CDR3 bases are TGTGCCAGCAGCTTAGGGACAGAAGAGACCCAGTACTTC. Protein product: CASSLGTEETQYF.

The CDR3 loop is CASSLAGANVLTF. CDR3 DNA sequence: TGTGCCAGCAGCTTAGCGGGGGCCAACGTCCTGACTTTC. The rearrangement joins TRBV7-3 to TRBJ2-6; D unclear. Germline-derived CDR1 and CDR2 are SGHTA and FQGTGA. This CDR3 comprises 13 residues. The V gene lost 2 bases and the J gene lost 4 bases, with 3 bases spanning the gap.

The rearrangement joins TRBV7-9 to TRBJ1-2; 7 bases map to TRBD1. CDR1 is SEHNR and CDR2 is FQNEAQ in the germline V gene (reference sequence). V lost 5 bases and J lost 0; bases outside the gene matches: 6. This CDR3 is 15 amino acids long. CDR3 DNA sequence: TGTGCCAGCAGCCAAGGGGGCTACCCTAACTATGGCTACACCTTC. Residues: CASSQGGYPNYGYTF.

The J gene is TRBJ2-1, the V gene TRBV5-6, with 7 bases identical to TRBD1. Losses at the gene ends were 3 bases for V and 7 bases for J; bases not matched to a gene: 1. The CDR3 consists of 12 residues. Germline-derived CDR1 and CDR2 are SGHDT and YYEEEE. The CDR3 is CASSSTGNEQFF. The CDR3 region has the DNA TGTGCCAGCAGCTCGACAGGGAATGAGCAGTTCTTC.

The gene calls are TRBV5-1 and TRBJ1-2; TRBD1 matches at 9 bases. CDR1 SGHRS and CDR2 YFSETQ come from the germline V gene. The CDR3 covers 13 residues. After removal of 4 bases from V and 8 bases from J, the junction contained 6 bases not matched to a gene. The DNA of the CDR3 is TGCGCCAGCAGCGAGTACAGGGGGCAAGGCTACACCTTC. Protein product: CASSEYRGQGYTF.

The gene calls are TRBV7-8 and TRBJ1-5; 7 positions match TRBD1. The CDR3 sequence is 18 residues long. The V gene end was trimmed by 0 bases and the J gene end by 6 bases; junction bases not matched to a gene: 14. Germline values: CDR1 SGHVS, CDR2 FQNEAQ. CDR3 sequence: CASSLAPRRQGSSQPQHF. CDR3 bases: TGTGCCAGCAGCTTAGCCCCCCGGCGACAGGGAAGTAGTCAGCCCCAGCATTTT.

V is TRBV7-9 and J is TRBJ1-2; possibly TRBD1 for D (5 bases). The CDR3 spans 12 residues. The germline CDR1 and CDR2 sequences are SEHNR and FQNEAQ (reference sequence). Deletions cut 5 bases from V and 12 bases from J, with 16 bases between. CDR3 loop: CASSPDIRTDTF. The CDR3 coding sequence is TGTGCCAGCAGCCCGGACATCCGCACGGACACCTTC.

The rearrangement links TRBV11-2 to TRBJ2-5; the match to TRBD2 covers 12 bases. The germline CDR1 and CDR2 sequences are SGHAT and FQNNGV. The V segment lost 5 bases and the J segment 5 bases; nucleotides outside the gene matches: 3. The CDR3 sequence is 14 residues long. The CDR3 sequence: CASSHLAGGETQYF. For the CDR3, the DNA is TGTGCCAGCAGCCACCTAGCGGGAGGGGAGACCCAGTACTTC.

V usage is TRBV7-9 and J usage is TRBJ2-7; 7 nucleotides align to TRBD1. The CDR3 has 13 amino acids. V trimming: 4 bases; J trimming: 3 bases; junction bases outside the gene matches: 3. The V gene's germline CDR1 is SEHNR and CDR2 FQNEAQ (reference sequence). CDR3 sequence (DNA): TGTGCCAGCAGCTCCCGGGACAGCTACGAGCAGTACGTC. The encoded protein is CASSSRDSYEQYV.